These T cell receptor beta chains were read from a single sample in a study of PD-L1 blockade in urothelial cancer. The repertoire was sequenced with immunoSEQ multiplex PCR; TCRdb's copy has only in-frame clones and lacks some. The sample carries 35,000 to 45,000 clones, over 70% recorded once. Here the sequenced sample was PBMCs, taken around atezolizumab (anti-PD-L1) treatment. The receptors here all came from a man aged 70-80 years with urothelial cancer. CDR3s include the opening cysteine and the closing phenylalanine or tryptophan. The D gene is left open where the match is weak. Some rows mark clone size as missing; the rest say once, few, many or name a class of expanded clone.

>NA|TRBV7-8|TRBJ1-3|NA
CASSLNGGTGNTIYF
TGTGCCAGCAGCTTAAACGGGGGAACAGGAAACACCATATATTTT
>NA|TRBV14|TRBJ2-3|NA
CASSQDHSFTDTQYF
TGTGCCAGCAGCCAAGATCACAGCTTCACAGATACGCAGTATTTT
>TRBD1|TRBV5-1|TRBJ2-1|NA
CASSPSTGANEQFF
TGCGCCAGCAGCCCCTCTACAGGGGCCAATGAGCAGTTCTTC
>NA|TRBV27|TRBJ1-2|NA
CASSFREGYGYTF
TGTGCCAGCAGTTTCAGGGAGGGCTATGGCTACACCTTC
>TRBD1|TRBV9|TRBJ2-7|NA
CASSVGTGANYEQYF
TGTGCCAGCAGCGTAGGGACAGGAGCCAACTACGAGCAGTACTTC
>NA|TRBV4-2|TRBJ1-2|NA
CASSPVGTGTGYTF
TGTGCCAGCAGCCCAGTGGGCACAGGGACTGGCTACACCTTC
>NA|TRBV5-1|TRBJ2-2|NA
CASSLDRGSTGELFF
TGCGCCAGCAGCTTGGATAGGGGATCCACCGGGGAGCTGTTTTTT
>TRBD1|TRBV7-2|TRBJ2-1|once
CASSLFDRGKFF
TGTGCCAGCAGCTTATTCGACAGGGGGAAGTTCTTC
>NA|TRBV7-2|TRBJ2-3|NA
CASSLDGGRDTQYF
TGTGCCAGCAGCTTAGACGGGGGAAGAGATACGCAGTATTTT
>TRBD1|TRBV18|TRBJ2-7|once
CASSTGTGMGKQNSYEQYF
TGTGCCAGCTCAACCGGGACAGGGATGGGTAAGCAAAACTCCTACGAGCAGTACTTC
>NA|TRBV7-9|TRBJ1-1|NA
CASSLSELKSGFF
TGTGCCAGCAGCTTGTCGGAGCTAAAATCGGGTTTCTTT
>NA|TRBV19|TRBJ1-2|NA
CASGLEFYGYTF
TGTGCCAGTGGACTTGAATTTTATGGCTACACCTTC
>NA|TRBV7-8|TRBJ2-3|NA
CASRAGVTDTQYF
TGTGCCAGCAGGGCGGGTGTGACAGATACGCAGTATTTT
>TRBD1|TRBV11-3|TRBJ1-5|NA
CASSLTWGTGQASNQPQHF
TGTGCCAGCAGCCTCACCTGGGGGACAGGGCAAGCCTCAAATCAGCCCCAGCATTTT
>TRBD1|TRBV5-6|TRBJ2-3|few
CASSYRGRGTDTQYF
TGTGCCAGCAGCTACAGGGGAAGGGGCACAGATACGCAGTATTTT
>TRBD2|TRBV7-2|TRBJ2-7|once
CASSLSGTSFQYEQYF
TGTGCCAGCAGCTTGTCCGGGACTAGTTTTCAATACGAGCAGTACTTC
>NA|TRBV6-6|TRBJ2-7|NA
CASSYQGGEQYF
TGTGCCAGCAGTTACCAGGGTGGCGAGCAGTACTTC
>NA|TRBV6-5|TRBJ2-7|NA
CASSYRDSYEQYF
TGTGCCAGCAGTTATCGAGACAGCTACGAGCAGTACTTC
>TRBD2|TRBV29-1|TRBJ2-3|NA
CSVLRRPLAGNERNTQYF
TGCAGCGTTCTTCGACGCCCCTTAGCGGGAAATGAGAGGAATACGCAGTATTTT